This T cell receptor (beta chain) was captured by sequencing in a study of T cell responses to AZD1222 COVID-19 vaccine (dated by TCRdb to the early 2020s). Regarding the study in general: TCR sequencing covered roughly 230 trial participants: nearly 210 given two doses of AZD1222 and about 26 given two doses of MenACWY control vaccine. Trial participants were enrolled by age into 18-55, 56-69 and 70-plus year subgroups, with 148, 28 and 57 TCR-sequenced participants respectively. General study outcomes and caveats: The 56-69-year group was small, and its depth increase did not reach significance, likely because of low power. Because no day 14 peak-response samples were available, repertoires were characterized only after the peak T cell response. Participants were mostly white British, with more females than males. The authors suggested clonal diversity may have been underestimated. The whole spike protein was spanned by vaccine-associated CD4 TCRs, and dominant responses were seen in regions 160-218 and 743-854. Nearly half of unique spike-specific TCRs reportedly recognized epitopes outside regions mutated in the B.1.351 and B.1.1.7 variants. After two AZD1222 doses, both the breadth and the depth of spike-specific TCRs were significantly higher than at day 0 and than in MenACWY recipients. Conclusions about previously exposed vaccinees are limited because only six or seven AZD1222 recipients were SARS-CoV-2 seropositive at baseline.

V is cut by 1 base and J by 4 bases, and the space between the germline ends is 10 bases. The germline V gene provides CDR1 SGHNT and CDR2 YENEEA. From cysteine to phenylalanine, the CDR3 is 15 amino acids long. CDR3 DNA is the only sequence kept; it has 45 bases, read in frame from the first base. The CDR3 regions of human TCRbeta chains were analyzed by immunosequencing. The authors' pipeline ran thus. Repertoire TCRs were matched against a reference library of SARS-CoV-2-specific TCRs generated with the MIRA antigen-specificity platform. Breadth was defined as the fraction of unique TCRs that were SARS-CoV-2-associated. Depth was defined as the fraction of total T cells that were SARS-CoV-2-associated. Using the MIRA data, each spike-specific TCR was mapped to the spike region that the TCR reacts to and placed in a CD4 or CD8 class. Log10-transformed breadth and depth values were compared by one-way ANOVA with Sidak's multiple comparisons tests. TCRdb carries this immuneACCESS record with in-frame sequences only. Its versions omit some clonotypes, under half of them owing to an unresolved V gene in the studies checked, with the rest unexplained. V, J and clone size are taken as reported in that table, and D and trimming were inferred from the DNA itself. Counted in this sample were around 140,000 clones; over 80% of them appeared once. More than 3% of the sample lies in the top ten.

Read against the paper, the sample's time point label means: about 28 days (+/-7) after the second vaccine dose. AZD1222 recipients given second doses at about 4 weeks or at about 12 weeks were pooled, since spike-specific TCR depth and breadth were not found to differ between the two schedules. Vaccinee samples were obtained from the UK trials COV001 and COV002, which included a single-blind randomized controlled phase 2/3 trial of AZD1222 (ChAdOx1 nCoV-19) in healthy adults. For TCRbeta chain sequencing, PBMC samples were collected from trial participants at day 0 and at day 28 after the second dose. Remarks on this clone: There is no known antigen for this receptor. The input lacks base qualities; no much larger clone sits a single base away.

This clonotype was sampled from an adult who received the AZD1222 COVID-19 vaccine. This sequence uses TRBV11-3 and TRBJ1-4, with no confident D gene call. This material consisted of peripheral blood, taken 28 days after the second AZD1222 dose. CDR3 sequence: CASSLGGQINEKLFF. In nucleotide form, the sequence is TGTGCCAGCAGCTTAGGAGGGCAGATTAATGAAAAACTGTTTTTT.